This TCR beta chain was sequenced during a study of T cell responses to AZD1222 COVID-19 vaccine. Study-wide points: Reports indicate that nearly half of spike-specific TCRs are directed at unmutated variant regions.

This CDR3 has 16 residues. Germline CDR1 reads SGHVS; CDR2 reads FQNEAQ. V was cut by 5 bases and J by 2 bases, with 19 bases left in between. A remark on this clone: Its cognate antigen is unknown.

The method was immunoSEQ multiplex PCR; TCRdb's version includes in-frame clones alone and lacks a portion of them. This repertoire shows 95,000 to 150,000 clones, approximately 84% found once; its top ten account for around a tenth. This TCR derives from an adult in good health. The chain recombines TRBV7-8 with TRBJ2-7, with D perhaps TRBD1 (6 bases). This material consisted of peripheral blood, taken on day 0 of AZD1222 vaccination. The CDR3 DNA reads TGTGCCAGCAGCATAAGCTCAGGGGCCCTAACCTACGAGCAGTACTTC. Translating gives CASSISSGALTYEQYF.